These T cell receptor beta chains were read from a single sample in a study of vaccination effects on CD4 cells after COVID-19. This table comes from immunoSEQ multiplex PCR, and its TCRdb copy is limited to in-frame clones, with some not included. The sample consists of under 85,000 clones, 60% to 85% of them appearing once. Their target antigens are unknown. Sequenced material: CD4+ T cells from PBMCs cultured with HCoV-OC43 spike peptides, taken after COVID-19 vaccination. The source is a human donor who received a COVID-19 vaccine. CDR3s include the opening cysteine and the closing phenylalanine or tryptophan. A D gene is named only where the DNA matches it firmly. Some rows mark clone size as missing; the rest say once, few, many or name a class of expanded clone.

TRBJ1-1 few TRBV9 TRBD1 TGTGCCAGCAGCGTAGAAGGGACAGGGTTAGGCACTGAAGCTTTCTTT CASSVEGTGLGTEAFF
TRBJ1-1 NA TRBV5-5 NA TGTGCCAGCAGCACGGACGGAGCGATGAACACTGAAGCTTTCTTT CASSTDGAMNTEAFF
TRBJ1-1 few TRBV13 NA TGTGCCAGCCGGAGGCCGACGGGAACTGAAGCTTTCTTT CASRRPTGTEAFF
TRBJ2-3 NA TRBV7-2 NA TGTGCCAGCAGCTTCGGGGTCACAGATACGCAGTATTTT CASSFGVTDTQYF
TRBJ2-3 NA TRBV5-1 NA TGCGCCAGCAGCTTGGGCCCGGGGCCAAGCACAGATACGCAGTATTTT CASSLGPGPSTDTQYF
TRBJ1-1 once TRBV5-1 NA TGCGCCAGCAGCTCCCGAGGGGAGGGAGAAGCTTTCTTT CASSSRGEGEAFF
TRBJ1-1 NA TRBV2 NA TGTGCCAGCAGTGAACGGATGAACACTGAAGCTTTCTTT CASSERMNTEAFF
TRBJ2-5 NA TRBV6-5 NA TGTGCCAGCAGTTACTCGAGGGCAGGGGGGGAGACCCAGTACTTC CASSYSRAGGETQYF
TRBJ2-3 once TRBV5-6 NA TGTGCCAGCAGCTCGCAGGCCGCGGCGGATACGCAGTATTTT CASSSQAAADTQYF
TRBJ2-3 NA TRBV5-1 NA TGCGCCAGCAGCGCAGCGATGGGGGCCGGCACAGATACGCAGTATTTT CASSAAMGAGTDTQYF
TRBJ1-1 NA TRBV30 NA TGTGCCTGGAGTGATGCCAGGGCGGTGAACACTGAAGCTTTCTTT CAWSDARAVNTEAFF
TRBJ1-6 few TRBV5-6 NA TGTGCCAGCAGCCGGAGCCGGGTGGAATCACCCCTCCACTTT CASSRSRVESPLHF
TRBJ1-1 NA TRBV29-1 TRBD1 TGCAGCGGGACAGGGCAGCAGGTGACTGAAGCTTTCTTT CSGTGQQVTEAFF
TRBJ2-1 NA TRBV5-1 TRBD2 TGCGCCAGCAGTTCCCCGGGGGGACCCCGAGTGAATGAGCAGTTCTTC CASSSPGGPRVNEQFF
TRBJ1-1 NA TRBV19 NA TGTGCCAGTAGTATGTATATCCTGAACACTGAAGCTTTCTTT CASSMYILNTEAFF
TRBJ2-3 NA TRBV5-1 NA TGCGCCAGCAGCGCGGAATTATTAGATACGCAGTATTTT CASSAELLDTQYF
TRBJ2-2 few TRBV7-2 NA TGTGCCAGCAGCTTAGCCCTGGGGGAGTACGGGGAGCTGTTTTTT CASSLALGEYGELFF
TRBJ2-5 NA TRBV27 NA TGTGCCAGCAGAAGGGGAAGGGAGACCCAGTACTTC CASRRGRETQYF
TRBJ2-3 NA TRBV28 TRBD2 TGTGCCAGCAGTTTCCGGGGGGGCACAGATACGCAGTATTTT CASSFRGGTDTQYF
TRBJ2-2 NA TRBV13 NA TGTGCCAGCAGCTTATACGCCGGGACCGGGGAGCTGTTTTTT CASSLYAGTGELFF
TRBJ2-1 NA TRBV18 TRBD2 TGTGCCAGCTCACCGGGGACTAGCGGGGTCTACAATGAGCAGTTCTTC CASSPGTSGVYNEQFF
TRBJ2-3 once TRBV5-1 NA TGCGCCAGCAGCTTGGGGGGTTTCGATTCAGATACGCAGTATTTT CASSLGGFDSDTQYF
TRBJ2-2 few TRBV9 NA TGTGCCAGCAGCGTAGAACTGGCGAACACCGGGGAGCTGTTTTTT CASSVELANTGELFF
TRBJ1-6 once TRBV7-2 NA TGTGCCAGCCGTCTCGTCGCCACCAACGATTCACCCCTCCACTTT CASRLVATNDSPLHF
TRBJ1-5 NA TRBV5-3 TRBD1 TGTGCCAGAAGCGAGGACAGGGGTAATCAGCCCCAGCATTTT CARSEDRGNQPQHF
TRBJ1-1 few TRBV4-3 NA TGCGCCAGCAGCCCAACTCTTGGGGGAGTCCCTGAAGCTTTCTTT CASSPTLGGVPEAFF
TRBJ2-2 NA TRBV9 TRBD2 TGTGCCAGCAGCGTAGCGATGGGGGGGTGGAACACCGGGGAGCTGTTTTTT CASSVAMGGWNTGELFF
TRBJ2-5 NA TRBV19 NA TGTGCCAGTAGTATAGACCGGGGGGAGACCCAGTACTTC CASSIDRGETQYF
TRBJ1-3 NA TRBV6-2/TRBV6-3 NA TGTGCCAGCAGTTACTCTCCAACGGGAGACTCTGGAAACACCATATATTTT CASSYSPTGDSGNTIYF
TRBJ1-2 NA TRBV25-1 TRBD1 TGTGCCAGCAGGGGGACAGGGGGCTTTTATGGCTACACCTTC CASRGTGGFYGYTF
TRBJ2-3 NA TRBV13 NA TGTGCCAGCAGCGTCGTCGGCCCGGATACGCAGTATTTT CASSVVGPDTQYF
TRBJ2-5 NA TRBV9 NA TGTGCCAGCAGCCCTCGGACGGTTCAGGGGACCCAGTACTTC CASSPRTVQGTQYF
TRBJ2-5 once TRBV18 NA TGTGCCAGCTCCCCTACAAATACGGAGACCCAGTACTTC CASSPTNTETQYF
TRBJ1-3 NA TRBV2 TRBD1 TGTGCCAGCAGGGACAGGGGGTCTGGAAACACCATATATTTT CASRDRGSGNTIYF
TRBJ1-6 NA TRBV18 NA TGTGCCAGCTCACCAGCCCAGTTAGGGGACCCATCACCCCTCCACTTT CASSPAQLGDPSPLHF
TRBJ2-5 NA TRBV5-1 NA TGCGCCAGCAGCCAAACGAACGGCGTCAGGGAGACCCAGTACTTC CASSQTNGVRETQYF
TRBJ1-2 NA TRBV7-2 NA TGTGCCAGCAGCTGGGACGGAAACTATGGCTACACCTTC CASSWDGNYGYTF
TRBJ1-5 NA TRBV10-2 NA TGCGCCAGCAGTGTCCAGGACGGTCAGCCCCAGCATTTT CASSVQDGQPQHF
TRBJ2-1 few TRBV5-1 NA TGCGCCAGCAGCTCACAGCGAAGCTCCTACAATGAGCAGTTCTTC CASSSQRSSYNEQFF
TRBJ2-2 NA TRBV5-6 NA TGTGCCAGCAGCCCCCGGGACGCTAACACCGGGGAGCTGTTTTTT CASSPRDANTGELFF
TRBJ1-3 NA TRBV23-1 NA TGCGCCAGCAGTCGCCAAGGACAGTACTCTGGAAACACCATATATTTT CASSRQGQYSGNTIYF
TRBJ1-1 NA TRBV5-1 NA TGCGCCAGCAGCTTGGTTGCTGGGAACACTGAAGCTTTCTTT CASSLVAGNTEAFF
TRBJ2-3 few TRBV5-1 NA TGCGCCAGCAGCTTGGATACCGGTCCGAATACGCAGTATTTT CASSLDTGPNTQYF
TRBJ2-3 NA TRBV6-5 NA TGTGCCAGCACTTCCGGGGAGGATACGCAGTATTTT CASTSGEDTQYF
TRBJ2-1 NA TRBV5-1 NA TGCGCCAGCAGCTTGGCCTCCCTCTACAATGAGCAGTTCTTC CASSLASLYNEQFF